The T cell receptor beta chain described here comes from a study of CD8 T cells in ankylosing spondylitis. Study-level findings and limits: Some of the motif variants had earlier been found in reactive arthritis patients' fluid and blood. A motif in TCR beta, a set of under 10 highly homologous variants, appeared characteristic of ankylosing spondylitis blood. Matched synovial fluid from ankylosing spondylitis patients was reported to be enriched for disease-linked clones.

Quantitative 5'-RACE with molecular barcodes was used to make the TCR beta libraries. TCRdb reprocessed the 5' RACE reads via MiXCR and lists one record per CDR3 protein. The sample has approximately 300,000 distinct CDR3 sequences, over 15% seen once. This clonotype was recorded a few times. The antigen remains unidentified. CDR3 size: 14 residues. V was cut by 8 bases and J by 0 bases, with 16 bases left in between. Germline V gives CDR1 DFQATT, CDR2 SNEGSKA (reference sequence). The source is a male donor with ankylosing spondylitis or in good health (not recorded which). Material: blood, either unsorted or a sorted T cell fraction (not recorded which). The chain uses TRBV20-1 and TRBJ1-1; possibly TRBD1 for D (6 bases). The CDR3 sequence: CSTPGGAVNTEAFF. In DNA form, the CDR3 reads TGCAGTACGCCGGGGGGCGCGGTGAACACTGAAGCTTTCTTT.